The sequence of this TCR beta chain was determined in a study of beta chain features in type 1 diabetes. Findings of the study overall: TCRB repertoires of naive, central memory and Treg cells appeared more similar among patients than among healthy donors.

As to this clone: The antigen is not known.

The whole isolated RNA underwent reverse transcription, so sequencing captured expressed TCRB transcripts. Clones were sequenced by immunoSEQ multiplex PCR, and TCRdb holds only the in-frame ones, with some missing. The table includes almost 250,000 clones, 13% to 15% detected once. Germline lookup yields CDR1 KGHSH and CDR2 LQKENI. V shed 0 bases, J shed 4 bases, and the junction held 2 bases outside the gene matches. CDR3 length: 14 amino acids. The sequence derives from a woman aged 40 to 50 in good health. The sample was naive CD4+ T cells from blood. The V gene is TRBV18, the J gene TRBJ2-5, with 7 bases fitting TRBD2. The CDR3 DNA is TGTGCCAGCTCACCACCGACTAGCCGAGAGACCCAGTACTTC. Translating gives CASSPPTSRETQYF.